Listed below are T cell receptor beta chains from one sample, sequenced in a study of CD8 T cells in Susac syndrome. TCRdb recomputed calls from the immunoSEQ multiplex PCR reads with MiXCR, one row per CDR3 protein. The sample carries roughly 150,000 distinct CDR3 sequences, around 95% recorded once. Sequenced sample: CD8+ T cells from PBMCs. These receptors were collected from a human donor with multiple sclerosis. The CDR3 runs from the conserved cysteine through the conserved F or W. The D gene is left open where the match is weak. Size values are once, few and many counts, or a class for expanded clones, and some rows have none.

>14|TRBJ1-1|-|TRBV6-5|once
TGTGCCAGCAATCGACGGCCCGGGGCCGCTGAAGCTTTCTTT
CASNRRPGAAEAFF
>12|TRBJ1-3|-|TRBV29-1|-
TGCAGCGTACAAGGCCGGGGAAACACCATATATTTT
CSVQGRGNTIYF
>13|TRBJ2-1|-|TRBV12-5|-
TGTGCTAGTGGTCCCGAGGGATGGAATGAGCAGTTCTTC
CASGPEGWNEQFF
>14|TRBJ2-1|-|TRBV12-3/TRBV12-4|-
TGTGCCAGCAGTTTAGAGACAGGTGTTGGTGAGCAGTTCTTC
CASSLETGVGEQFF
>16|TRBJ2-1|TRBD2|TRBV7-9|-
TGTGCCAGCAGCCTGGCTGAGACTAGCTCGGGCAATGAGCAGTTCTTC
CASSLAETSSGNEQFF
>12|TRBJ2-1|-|TRBV18|-
TGTGCCAGCTCACCACTTTCGGGTGAGCAGTTCTTC
CASSPLSGEQFF
>16|TRBJ2-7|-|TRBV20-1|once
TGCAGTGCTAGAGATAAGTCGTCGAGGACTACCTACGAGCAGTACTTC
CSARDKSSRTTYEQYF
>16|TRBJ1-1|TRBD1|TRBV15|once
TGTGCCACCAGCAGAGATCTGGAGGGGGCAAACACTGAAGCTTTCTTT
CATSRDLEGANTEAFF
>15|TRBJ2-2|-|TRBV20-1|-
TGCAGTGCTAGAGGAGGCCCCTGGGAGACCGGGGAGCTGTTTTTT
CSARGGPWETGELFF
>11|TRBJ1-2|TRBD1|TRBV5-6|-
TGTGCCAGCAGCTCAGGGGGCCTGTACACCTTC
CASSSGGLYTF
>14|TRBJ2-5|-|TRBV30|-
TGTGCCTGGAACCTGGGGGCGCCATGGGAGACCCAGTACTTC
CAWNLGAPWETQYF
>14|TRBJ2-7|-|TRBV27|-
TGTGCCAGCAGTTTACGCGGACCAACCTACGAGCAGTACTTC
CASSLRGPTYEQYF
>15|TRBJ2-3|-|TRBV3-1|-
TGTGCCAGCAGCCAAGAGGGGGGCCCGCCCCATACGCAGTATTTT
CASSQEGGPPHTQYF
>14|TRBJ1-6|-|TRBV7-2|-
TGTGCCAGCAGCCTCGACAGGTGGAATTCACCCCTCCACTTT
CASSLDRWNSPLHF
>16|TRBJ1-1|TRBD1|TRBV29-1|-
TGCAGCGTTGAGGGGTTAATTGACAGGGTAGCCACTGAAGCTTTCTTT
CSVEGLIDRVATEAFF
>15|TRBJ2-2|TRBD2|TRBV15|-
TGTGCCACCAGCGGAGGACTAGCGGCCACCGGGGAGCTGTTTTTT
CATSGGLAATGELFF
>16|TRBJ2-3|-|TRBV27|-
TGTGCCAGCAGTTCGCAGACTAGGGGGGGCACAGATACGCAGTATTTT
CASSSQTRGGTDTQYF
>15|TRBJ2-5|TRBD1|TRBV12-3/TRBV12-4|once
TGTGCCAGCAGCCCCGGGACAGGGGTTAGGGAGACCCAGTACTTC
CASSPGTGVRETQYF
>15|TRBJ2-7|TRBD2|TRBV20-1|-
TGCAGTGCTAGAGGAACTAGCGGGGGCAGCTACGAGCAGTACTTC
CSARGTSGGSYEQYF
>16|TRBJ2-7|TRBD1|TRBV7-9|-
TGTGCCAGCAGCGTCTCCGGACAGGGGGATCCCTACGAGCAGTACTTC
CASSVSGQGDPYEQYF
>15|TRBJ2-7|-|TRBV5-6|-
TGTGCCAGCAGCTTGGGGGTTGGGATAGAACGCGAGCAGTACTTC
CASSLGVGIEREQYF
>13|TRBJ1-1|-|TRBV13|-
TGTGCCAGCAGCTTCGAAAGGGCTACTGAAGCTTTCTTT
CASSFERATEAFF
>13|TRBJ2-7|-|TRBV28|-
TGTGCCAGCAGTTTAAGGGGTTCCTACGAGCAGTACTTC
CASSLRGSYEQYF
>14|TRBJ1-1|TRBD1|TRBV5-1|-
TGCGCCAGCAGACCCGGGACAGGACCATATTGGGCTTTCTTT
CASRPGTGPYWAFF
>16|TRBJ1-6|TRBD1|TRBV7-6|-
TGTGCCAGCAGCTTAGAAGTTGGGACAGAGAATTCACCCCTCCACTTT
CASSLEVGTENSPLHF